The present TCR beta chain was sequenced within a study of OX40 agonist ivuxolimab in advanced cancers. The germline gives CDR1 LGHNA, CDR2 YNFKEQ. The CDR3 runs to 16 residues. V was clipped by 2 bases and J by 2 bases; unmatched bases: 4. Sequenced by immunoSEQ multiplex PCR; TCRdb stores in-frame clones only, minus some. The sample records 26,000 or so clones, approximately 84% being singletons. The input for sequencing was CD4+ or CD8+ T cells sorted from blood, taken in a trial of the OX40 agonist ivuxolimab. This TCR was sampled from an adult with an advanced solid tumor such as melanoma, head and neck, liver or kidney cancer. The V and J genes are TRBV4-2 and TRBJ2-1, with 9 bases that match TRBD2. CDR3 residues: CASSQPSGTPYNEQFF. CDR3 DNA: TGTGCCAGCAGCCAACCTAGCGGGACTCCCTACAATGAGCAGTTCTTC.